This T cell receptor beta chain emerged from a study of T cells in Graves' hyperthyroidism and ophthalmopathy. Amplification yielded TCR beta CDR3 regions, with RNA transcripts as the source. TCR CDR3 regions were first amplified by RT-PCR with HTBI primers. TCRdb reprocessed the multiplex PCR reads with MiXCR, giving one entry per CDR3 protein. The sample has about 610,000 distinct CDR3 sequences, roughly 15% seen once. Patients with ophthalmopathy all had a Clinical Activity Score of at least 3, a NOSPECS grade of at least 4 and duration under 3 months. Exclusion criteria comprised uncontrolled infection, other autoimmune disease, pregnancy or lactation. This clonotype was recorded at least ten times. The sequenced material came from blood. This clonotype originated in a middle-aged woman with Graves' ophthalmopathy.

Written as DNA, the CDR3 is TGTGCCAGCAGAGACACCGACAGAGCAAATCAGCCCCAGCATTTT. Protein product: CASRDTDRANQPQHF. The chain recombines TRBV6-1 with TRBJ1-5, with TRBD1 as a possible D gene (5 bases). Per the germline V gene, CDR1 is MNHNS and CDR2 is SASEGT. Trimming shortened V by 6 bases and J by 4 bases, and 16 bases separated the two germline ends. The CDR3 extends over 15 amino acids.